Given below is one T cell receptor beta chain in context. Antigen: not known. TCRdb's copy holds only in-frame clones and misses some; the assay was immunoSEQ multiplex PCR. The sample holds 35,000 to 55,000 clones, roughly 82% seen once. This entry belongs to a study of OX40 agonist ivuxolimab in advanced cancers. Study conclusions and caveats: Some nonresponders additionally presented with little normalized T-cell clonal expansion. At 0.1 to 3.0 mg/kg and by week 6, CD4+ and CD8+ T cells in the blood had expanded clonally.

The ends were cut back, 2 bases at V and 1 base at J, with 9 bases in the middle. This CDR3 comprises 15 residues. CDR1 and CDR2 from the germline V gene are SQVTM and ANQGSEA. The specimen was CD4+ or CD8+ T cells sorted from blood, collected in a trial of the OX40 agonist ivuxolimab. The V and J genes are TRBV29-1 and TRBJ2-6; TRBD1 is a possible D gene (6 bases). The receptor's source is an adult with an advanced solid tumor such as melanoma, head and neck, liver or kidney cancer. CDR3 nucleotide sequence: TGCAGCGTTGAACTCAGGGGATCTGGGGCCAACGTCCTGACTTTC. It is translated as CSVELRGSGANVLTF.